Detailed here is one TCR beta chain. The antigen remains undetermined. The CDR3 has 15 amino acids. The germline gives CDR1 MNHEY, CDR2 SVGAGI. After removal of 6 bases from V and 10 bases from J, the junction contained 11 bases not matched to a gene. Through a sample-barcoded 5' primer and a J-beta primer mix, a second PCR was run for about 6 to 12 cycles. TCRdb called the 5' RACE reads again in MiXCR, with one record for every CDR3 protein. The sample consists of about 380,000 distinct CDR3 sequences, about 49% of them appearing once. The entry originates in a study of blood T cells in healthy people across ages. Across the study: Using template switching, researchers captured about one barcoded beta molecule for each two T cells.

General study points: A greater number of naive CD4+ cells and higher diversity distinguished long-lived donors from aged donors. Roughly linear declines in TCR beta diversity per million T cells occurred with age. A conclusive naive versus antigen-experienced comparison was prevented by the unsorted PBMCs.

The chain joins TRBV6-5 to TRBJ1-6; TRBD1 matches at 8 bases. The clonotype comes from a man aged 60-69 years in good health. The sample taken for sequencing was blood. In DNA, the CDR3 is TGTGCCAGCAGAATTACAGGGACAGGTGACTCACCCCTCCACTTT. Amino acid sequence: CASRITGTGDSPLHF.